This T cell receptor beta chain was captured by sequencing in a study of molecular identifiers for immune sequencing clone quantification. Sorted naive CD8 T cells, roughly 19,000 to 1,100,000, were sequenced from 10%, 30% or 50% RNA. This clonotype was detected ten times or more. Previously described methods and listed TCR primers were employed for the bulk TCR libraries. MiXCR, applied by TCRdb to the PCR reads, yields one record per CDR3 protein. The profile shows nearly 650,000 distinct CDR3 sequences, 25% of them singletons. Germline CDR1 and CDR2: SGHRS and YFSETQ. V shed 4 bases and J 5 bases; nucleotides not matched to a gene: 12. This CDR3 region has 15 residues.

The sample consisted of naive CD8+ T cells from blood, with Jurkat cell RNA spiked in. Subset meaning: FACS-sorted CD8+CD4-CCR7+CD45RA+ naive T cells. The receptor was isolated from a human donor in good health. Some libraries in this study had Jurkat cell RNA spiked in. The chain couples TRBV5-1 to TRBJ2-7; 7 bases map to TRBD1. CDR3 sequence (DNA): TGCGCCAGCAGCCTGGCCGGGACAGCCTGGCACGAGCAGTACTTC. Protein: CASSLAGTAWHEQYF.